This TCR beta chain is from a study of technical replicates of blood from a handful of donors. Per germline, CDR1 MNHNY and CDR2 SVGAGI (reference sequence). The CDR3 is 14 amino acids. Between the trimmed V and J ends, which lost 2 bases and 5 bases, there was a span of 7 bases. Profiling relied on immunoSEQ multiplex PCR, and the TCRdb table lists in-frame clones only, not all of them. The repertoire holds over 50,000 clones, with just over 90% as singletons. The sample was PBMCs. The rearrangement uses TRBV6-6 and TRBJ1-6, with D perhaps matching TRBD1 (5 bases). The origin of this receptor is a human donor in good health. Some clones in this sample may be carry-over from other donors' samples. The DNA for the CDR3 is TGTGCCAGCAGTTACCTCAGGGATAATTCACCCCTCCACTTT. This encodes CASSYLRDNSPLHF.